Shown below are 19 T cell receptor beta chains from a single sample sequenced in a study of T cell repertoires in cytomegalovirus infection. Their antigens are not known. TCRdb redid the calling of the reads with MiXCR, one entry per CDR3 protein. The sample shows about 160,000 distinct CDR3 sequences, about 20% of them seen only once. The sample consisted of CD8+ T cells from cultured PBMCs, taken from culture after CMV antigen stimulation. The receptors were gathered from a human donor in good health (CMV status not recorded). Some clones in this sample may be carry-over from other donors' samples.

Only a few counts were recorded for this clonotype. The genes are TRBV6-6 and TRBJ2-1; a weak D match, TRBD1 (6 bases). Looked up from germline, CDR1 is MNHNY and CDR2 is SVGAGI (reference sequence). This CDR3 region has 14 residues. V was cut by 2 bases and J by 4 bases, with 9 bases left in between. The CDR3 coding sequence is TGTGCCAGCAGTTACGAAGGACAGTACAATGAGCAGTTCTTC. This translates into CASSYEGQYNEQFF.

This rearrangement joins TRBV4-1 to TRBJ2-7; 7 bases match TRBD2. J lost 6 bases, V lost 3 bases, and 2 bases had no gene match. CDR1 MGHRA and CDR2 YSYEKL come from the germline V gene. The CDR3 runs to 12 residues. CDR3 sequence: CASSHRGVEQYF. The CDR3 DNA follows: TGCGCCAGCAGCCATCGGGGGGTCGAGCAGTACTTC.

This clonotype has more than one count but fewer than ten. The J gene is TRBJ1-2, the V gene TRBV7-8; TRBD1 matches 8 bases. V trimming: 2 bases; J trimming: 5 bases; junction bases outside the gene matches: 10. This CDR3 region has 16 residues. The germline gives CDR1 SGHVS, CDR2 FQNEAQ. This CDR3 reads CASSLKTVDRVYGYTF. CDR3 sequence (DNA): TGTGCCAGCAGCTTAAAAACCGTGGACAGGGTGTATGGCTACACCTTC.

The chain is built from TRBV7-2 and TRBJ1-1, with D possibly matching TRBD1 (5 bases). Trimming took off 10 bases at V and 6 bases at J, with 15 bases between the two ends. This CDR3 is 12 amino acids long. The V gene's germline CDR1 is SGHTA and CDR2 FQGNSA. The CDR3 reads CATDIQTAEAFF. The DNA of the CDR3 is TGTGCCACCGACATCCAGACAGCTGAAGCTTTCTTT.

V and J are TRBV6-1 and TRBJ1-5, with a tentative D call TRBD1 (6 bases). V lost 0 bases and J 1 base, leaving 16 bases between the germline ends. This CDR3 spans 18 amino acids. The germline V gene has CDR1 MNHNS and CDR2 SASEGT. Here the CDR3 reads CASSEAPGGQVSNQPQHF. CDR3 coding DNA: TGTGCCAGCAGTGAAGCGCCCGGGGGGCAGGTCAGCAATCAGCCCCAGCATTTT.

This rearrangement joins TRBV4-1 to TRBJ1-1; D may be TRBD1 (5 bases). Trimming shortened V by 0 bases and J by 4 bases, and 12 bases separated the two germline ends. The CDR3 length is 15 residues. Per the germline V gene, CDR1 is MGHRA and CDR2 is YSYEKL. For the CDR3, the DNA is TGCGCCAGCAGCCAAGATTCGACAGCACTCACTGAAGCTTTCTTT. Translation gives CASSQDSTALTEAFF.

The gene calls are TRBV27 and TRBJ2-7, with TRBD2 matching 12 bases. The V gene end was trimmed by 3 bases and the J gene end by 2 bases; junction bases not matched to a gene: 2. The germline gives CDR1 MNHEY, CDR2 SMNVEV (reference sequence). CDR3 length: 15 residues. The CDR3: CASSFTSGGPYEQYF. CDR3 bases: TGTGCCAGCAGTTTCACTAGCGGGGGGCCCTACGAGCAGTACTTC.

The chain combines TRBV6-5 with TRBJ2-1, with 9 bases that match TRBD1. CDR3 length: 16 residues. V trimming: 6 bases; J trimming: 9 bases; junction bases outside the gene matches: 15. Germline V gene data show CDR1 as MNHEY and CDR2 as SVGAGI. CDR3 region: CASSGDRAVSSSEQFF. In DNA, the CDR3 is TGTGCCAGCAGCGGGGACAGGGCCGTAAGTTCCAGTGAGCAGTTCTTC.

The V and J genes are TRBV7-6 and TRBJ2-1; 9 bases are a match to TRBD2. From germline, CDR1 is SGHVS and CDR2 FNYEAQ. The J segment lost 8 bases and the V segment lost 5 bases, leaving 10 bases of the junction unmatched. The CDR3 has 15 amino acids. The CDR3 DNA sequence: TGTGCCAGCAGCCCCCGGGGGAGCGGGGGGTATGAGCAGTTCTTC. Encoded protein: CASSPRGSGGYEQFF.

In its sample, this clonotype was seen many times. The chain employs TRBV19 and TRBJ2-1, with no clear D. Per germline, CDR1 LNHDA and CDR2 SQIVND (reference sequence). The CDR3 totals 13 residues. V lost 6 bases and J 7 bases, leaving 13 bases between the germline ends. The CDR3: CASRVVGRNEQFF. The CDR3 DNA reads as TGTGCCAGTAGGGTCGTCGGGCGAAATGAGCAGTTCTTC.

The V and J genes are TRBV7-9 and TRBJ1-1; D is unresolved. Trimming took 10 bases from V and 0 from J, leaving 9 bases between them. Germline values: CDR1 SEHNR, CDR2 FQNEAQ (reference sequence). The CDR3 is 12 amino acids. This CDR3 reads CATSVLNTEAFF. CDR3 coding DNA: TGTGCCACCTCCGTCTTGAACACTGAAGCTTTCTTT.

This clonotype came up a few times. The V and J genes are TRBV12-3 or TRBV12-4 and TRBJ2-1; D is unclear. The CDR3 length is 12 residues. V was cut by 6 bases and J by 5 bases, with 8 bases left in between. As DNA, the CDR3 is TGTGCCAGCAGCCCCAGTGACAATGAGCAGTTCTTC. Translating gives CASSPSDNEQFF.

This chain joins TRBV6-2 or TRBV6-3 and TRBJ1-1; D is perhaps TRBD1 (5 bases). The CDR3 loop spans 15 amino acids. Looked up from germline, CDR1 is MNHEY and CDR2 is SVGEGT. V was shortened by 8 bases and J by 1 base, with 17 bases between the two germline ends. The CDR3 DNA reads as TGTGCCAGCCGAACTTACGGGACCGCGAACACTGAAGCTTTCTTT. As protein: CASRTYGTANTEAFF.

The table lists this clonotype with many counts. This chain joins TRBV7-8 and TRBJ1-1; D is unclear. The V end lost 1 base, the J end lost 7 bases, and 7 bases lay between the germline ends. The CDR3 sequence is 12 residues long. In germline, CDR1 is SGHVS, CDR2 FQNEAQ. CDR3 sequence (DNA): TGTGCCAGCAGCTTAGGAGCCAGTGAAGCTTTCTTT. Encoded protein: CASSLGASEAFF.

The sample holds a few counts of this clonotype. This chain connects TRBV4-1 to TRBJ1-6; D is undetermined. This CDR3 region has 15 residues. The germline V gene encodes CDR1 MGHRA and CDR2 YSYEKL. The V end lost 0 bases, the J end lost 11 bases, and 14 bases lay between the germline ends. This CDR3 reads CASSQDLSRRPPLHF. In DNA form, the CDR3 reads TGCGCCAGCAGCCAAGATCTAAGCAGAAGGCCACCCCTCCACTTT.

This chain connects TRBV6-1 to TRBJ2-1; 8 bases agree with TRBD1. Losses at the gene ends were 10 bases for V and 1 base for J; bases not matched to a gene: 9. Germline CDR1 and CDR2: MNHNS and SASEGT. This CDR3 is 15 amino acids long. For the CDR3, the DNA is TGTGCCATTCCAACCGGGACAGGTTCCTACAATGAGCAGTTCTTC. Its protein is CAIPTGTGSYNEQFF.

The CDR3, as DNA: TGTGCCAGCAGCGCAGGGGGTCAGCCCCAGCATTTT. It is translated as CASSAGGQPQHF. V is TRBV7-6 and J is TRBJ1-5, with TRBD1 matching over 7 bases. The germline V gene has CDR1 SGHVS and CDR2 FNYEAQ. The V gene end was trimmed by 5 bases and the J gene end by 6 bases; junction bases not matched to a gene: 1. The CDR3 length is 12 residues.

This clonotype has just one count. The chain links TRBV7-2 to TRBJ1-5; tentative D call: TRBD1 (6 bases). From germline, CDR1 is SGHTA and CDR2 FQGNSA. The V end was cut by 6 bases, the J end by 0 bases, with 18 bases between. This CDR3 region has 17 residues. As DNA, the CDR3 is TGTGCCAGCAGGCAGTCAGGGGCGCCACTTAGCAATCAGCCCCAGCATTTT. This gives the protein CASRQSGAPLSNQPQHF.

The chain has TRBV5-8 and TRBJ2-7; weak D call: TRBD2 (5 bases). V was cut by 7 bases and J by 2 bases, with 13 bases left in between. Germline V lookup: CDR1 SGHTS, CDR2 YDEGEE. The CDR3 spans 13 residues. CDR3 DNA sequence: TGTGCCAGCGGTCCGGGGAACCCCTACGAGCAGTACTTC. It translates to CASGPGNPYEQYF.